This passage covers 7 T cell receptor beta chains from one sample sequenced in a study of blood T cell repertoires in COVID-19. Data came from immunoSEQ multiplex PCR; TCRdb stores just in-frame clones and leaves some out. The sample contains about 250,000 clones, roughly 86% of which appear only once. The sequenced material came from PBMCs or T cells enriched from blood (not recorded which). These receptors came from a woman aged 30 to 39 with acute COVID-19.

The V and J genes are TRBV15 and TRBJ2-6; D is unresolved. Germline V gene sequence: CDR1 LNHNV, CDR2 YYDKDF (reference sequence). With 5 bases removed from V and 3 bases from J, the gap between germline ends came to 14 bases. This CDR3 region has 16 residues. CDR3 in amino acids: CATSGSFGDGANVLTF. The CDR3 DNA reads TGTGCCACCAGCGGTAGCTTCGGCGATGGGGCCAACGTCCTGACTTTC.

The V call is TRBV5-1, the J call TRBJ1-6, with TRBD1 matching 9 bases. Germline V CDR1 and CDR2: SGHRS, YFSETQ. The CDR3 extends over 17 amino acids. V trimming: 0 bases; J trimming: 5 bases; junction bases outside the gene matches: 6. The CDR3 loop reads CASSLGRDRVDNSPLHF. The CDR3, as DNA: TGCGCCAGCAGCTTGGGACGGGACAGGGTTGATAATTCACCCCTCCACTTT.

The rearrangement joins TRBV5-6 to TRBJ2-5; TRBD2 matches at 9 bases. This CDR3 is 16 amino acids long. Germline assignment: CDR1 SGHDT and CDR2 YYEEEE. The trim removed 5 bases at V and 0 bases at J, leaving 8 bases unmatched. CDR3 in amino acids: CASSYKRGANQETQYF. The CDR3, as DNA: TGTGCCAGCAGTTACAAGCGGGGGGCTAACCAAGAGACCCAGTACTTC.

The CDR3 reads CASSFRTDPFYEQYF. CDR3 nucleotides: TGTGCCAGCAGCTTCAGGACAGACCCCTTCTACGAGCAGTACTTC. This chain uses TRBV5-5 with TRBJ2-7; D may be TRBD1 (6 bases). The CDR3 consists of 15 residues. V was cut by 2 bases and J by 3 bases, with 15 bases left in between. The germline V gene has CDR1 SGHKS and CDR2 YYEKEE (reference sequence).

The chain is built from TRBV7-2 and TRBJ1-5; D is unclear. The CDR3 has 15 amino acids. The V and J ends lost 2 bases and 0 bases respectively, with 8 bases between them. Germline V CDR1 and CDR2: SGHTA, FQGNSA. The CDR3 here is CASSLNRDSNQPQHF. CDR3 nucleotide sequence: TGTGCCAGCAGCTTAAACCGGGATAGCAATCAGCCCCAGCATTTT.

The CDR3 loop is CASRNREGTEAFF. As DNA, the CDR3 is TGTGCCAGCAGGAACAGGGAGGGAACTGAAGCTTTCTTT. V is TRBV12-3 or TRBV12-4 and J is TRBJ1-1; D possibly corresponds to TRBD1 (6 bases). CDR3 length: 13 residues. V lost 6 bases and J lost 5, with 13 bases in between.

The chain uses TRBV5-1 and TRBJ2-7; 13 nucleotides agree with TRBD2. CDR3 length: 16 amino acids. The germline gives CDR1 SGHRS, CDR2 YFSETQ. The ends lost 3 bases at V and 4 bases at J; junction bases unmatched: 7. CDR3 sequence (DNA): TGCGCCAGCAGCTCGGGACTAGCGGGGATCGGGTACGAGCAGTACTTC. It is translated as CASSSGLAGIGYEQYF.